These T cell receptor beta chains were read from a single sample in a study of cytomegalovirus exposure and HLA in healthy donors. Sequencing used immunoSEQ multiplex PCR; TCRdb keeps in-frame clones, though not all of them. The sample contains 90,000 to 140,000 clones, around 84% of which appear only once. The sample consisted of PBMCs. The receptor source for this set is a man aged 25-45 years in good health and CMV-seronegative. Both conserved end residues are part of each CDR3. The D gene is left open where the match is weak. Clone size is stated in some rows and not others, as once, few, many or a class when expanded.

cdr3_nt: TGTGCCAGCACTGCGGGGAGACCGAACACCGGGGAGCTGTTTTTT; cdr3_aa: CASTAGRPNTGELFF; clone_size: few; d_call: -; j_call: TRBJ2-2; v_call: TRBV2
cdr3_nt: TGTGCCAGCAGCTACCGACAGGGGAAGGACGAGCAGTACTTC; cdr3_aa: CASSYRQGKDEQYF; clone_size: -; d_call: TRBD1; j_call: TRBJ2-7; v_call: TRBV7-9
cdr3_nt: TGTGCCAGCAGTTTCCTTAGCGGGAGCACAGATACGCAGTATTTT; cdr3_aa: CASSFLSGSTDTQYF; clone_size: -; d_call: TRBD2; j_call: TRBJ2-3; v_call: TRBV28
cdr3_nt: TGCGCCAGCAGCCAAGAGCCCTGGGCGACCCAGTACTTC; cdr3_aa: CASSQEPWATQYF; clone_size: -; d_call: -; j_call: TRBJ2-5; v_call: TRBV4-3
cdr3_nt: TGTGCCAGCAGCTTGGGGGGAACAGGGAACTATGGCTACACCTTC; cdr3_aa: CASSLGGTGNYGYTF; clone_size: -; d_call: -; j_call: TRBJ1-2; v_call: TRBV5-4
cdr3_nt: TGTGCCAGTAGTATAGGTGTACAGGTAGGATATCAGCCCCAGCATTTT; cdr3_aa: CASSIGVQVGYQPQHF; clone_size: once; d_call: -; j_call: TRBJ1-5; v_call: TRBV19
cdr3_nt: TGTGCCAGCAGCTTAGATAGACGGGACAATGAGCAGTTCTTC; cdr3_aa: CASSLDRRDNEQFF; clone_size: -; d_call: -; j_call: TRBJ2-1; v_call: TRBV11-3
cdr3_nt: TGTGCCAGCAGCCCCCAGGCCGGGACTAGCGTCCTGGGTGAGCAGTTCTTC; cdr3_aa: CASSPQAGTSVLGEQFF; clone_size: -; d_call: TRBD2; j_call: TRBJ2-1; v_call: TRBV9
cdr3_nt: TGCGCCAGCAGCCCAGCGGCGGGCACTGAAGCTTTCTTT; cdr3_aa: CASSPAAGTEAFF; clone_size: -; d_call: -; j_call: TRBJ1-1; v_call: TRBV4-3
cdr3_nt: TGCGCCAGCAGCCAAGAACGGGAGGGAGGATATGGCTACACCTTC; cdr3_aa: CASSQEREGGYGYTF; clone_size: -; d_call: -; j_call: TRBJ1-2; v_call: TRBV4-3
cdr3_nt: TGTGCCAGCAGTTTATCCGACATCCGTGGCTACACCTTC; cdr3_aa: CASSLSDIRGYTF; clone_size: -; d_call: -; j_call: TRBJ1-2; v_call: TRBV28
cdr3_nt: TGTGCCAGCAGCGCCCCGGGGACAGCGATCTACGAGCAGTACTTC; cdr3_aa: CASSAPGTAIYEQYF; clone_size: -; d_call: TRBD1; j_call: TRBJ2-7; v_call: TRBV11-2
cdr3_nt: TGTGCCAGCATCGAGGGTGGTACTGAAGCTTTCTTT; cdr3_aa: CASIEGGTEAFF; clone_size: few; d_call: -; j_call: TRBJ1-1; v_call: TRBV6-1
cdr3_nt: TGTGCCAGCAGTCCACTCGGCGGGACAGGAAATGAAAAACTGTTTTTT; cdr3_aa: CASSPLGGTGNEKLFF; clone_size: -; d_call: TRBD1; j_call: TRBJ1-4; v_call: TRBV28
cdr3_nt: TGTGCCAGCAGCCTAACCCGGACAGCAACTAATGAAAAACTGTTTTTT; cdr3_aa: CASSLTRTATNEKLFF; clone_size: -; d_call: -; j_call: TRBJ1-4; v_call: TRBV5-6
cdr3_nt: TGTGCCAGCTCTACATCGACTACCTACGAGCAGTACTTC; cdr3_aa: CASSTSTTYEQYF; clone_size: -; d_call: -; j_call: TRBJ2-7; v_call: TRBV18
cdr3_nt: TGTGCCAGCAGCTTGGCATCCGAGCAGTACTTC; cdr3_aa: CASSLASEQYF; clone_size: few; d_call: -; j_call: TRBJ2-7; v_call: TRBV5-6
cdr3_nt: TGCGCCAGCAGCCAAGACGAGACTAGCGCAGCCTACGAGCAGTACTTC; cdr3_aa: CASSQDETSAAYEQYF; clone_size: -; d_call: TRBD2; j_call: TRBJ2-7; v_call: TRBV4-3
cdr3_nt: TGTGCCAGCAGCTTGACAGGGGAGAGGGAGCAGTACTTC; cdr3_aa: CASSLTGEREQYF; clone_size: -; d_call: TRBD1; j_call: TRBJ2-7; v_call: TRBV5-4
cdr3_nt: TGCGCCAGCAGCCCAAACTCCTACGAGCAGTACTTC; cdr3_aa: CASSPNSYEQYF; clone_size: -; d_call: -; j_call: TRBJ2-7; v_call: TRBV5-1